This TCR beta chain was profiled in a study of T-cell reconstitution after alpha-beta-depleted transplantation in children. Findings and limits, study-wide: After one year, T-cell counts and TCRbeta diversity mostly came from new T cells.

Molecular barcoding with unique molecular identifiers was used for the TCRbeta library. TCRdb recomputed calls from the PCR reads with MiXCR, one row per CDR3 protein. The sample records over 150,000 distinct CDR3 sequences, 6.6% being singletons. The CDR3 has 14 amino acids. Germline CDR1 MDHEN, CDR2 SYDVKM. Trimming removed 5 bases from V and 7 bases from J, with 14 bases in between. This clonotype was seen many times. What it binds is unknown. Sequenced material: PBMCs, taken before TCRalphabeta/CD19-depleted stem cell transplant. This TCR derives from a boy between 2 and 10 years old with acute lymphoblastic leukemia, due to receive a stem cell transplant. The chain combines TRBV28 with TRBJ2-2; D is unclear. The CDR3 sequence: CASSRPVLGGELFF. In DNA, the CDR3 is TGTGCCAGCAGTCGACCTGTTCTCGGCGGGGAGCTGTTTTTT. Variable domain in full (rest from reference TRBV28 and TRBJ2-2): DVKVTQSSRYLVKRTGEKVFLECVQDMDHENMFWYRQDPGLGLRLIYFSYDVKMKEKGDIPEGYSVSREKKERFSLILESASTNQTSMYLCASSRPVLGGELFFGEGSRLTVL.